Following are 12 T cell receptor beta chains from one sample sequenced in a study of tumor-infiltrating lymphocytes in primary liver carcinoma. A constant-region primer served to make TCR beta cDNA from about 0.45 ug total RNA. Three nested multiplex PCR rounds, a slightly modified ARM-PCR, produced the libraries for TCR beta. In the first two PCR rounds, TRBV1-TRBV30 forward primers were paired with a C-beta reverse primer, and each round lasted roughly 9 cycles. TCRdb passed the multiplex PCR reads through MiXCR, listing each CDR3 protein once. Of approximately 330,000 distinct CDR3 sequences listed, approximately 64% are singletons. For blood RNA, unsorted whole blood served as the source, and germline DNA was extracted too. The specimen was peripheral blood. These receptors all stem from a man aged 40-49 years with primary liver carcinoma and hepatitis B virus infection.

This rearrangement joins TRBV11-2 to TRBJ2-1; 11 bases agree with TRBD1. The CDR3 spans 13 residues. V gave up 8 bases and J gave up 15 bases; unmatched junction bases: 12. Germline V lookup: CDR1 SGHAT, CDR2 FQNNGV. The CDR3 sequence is CASGSRTGGESFF. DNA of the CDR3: TGTGCCAGCGGCTCTAGGACAGGGGGCGAGTCGTTCTTC.

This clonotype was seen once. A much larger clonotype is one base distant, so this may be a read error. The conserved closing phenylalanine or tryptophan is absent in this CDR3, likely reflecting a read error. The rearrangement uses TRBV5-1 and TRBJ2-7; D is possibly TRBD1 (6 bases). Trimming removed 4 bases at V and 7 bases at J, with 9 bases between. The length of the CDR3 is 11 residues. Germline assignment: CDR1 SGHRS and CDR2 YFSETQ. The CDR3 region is CASSTGQEQYL. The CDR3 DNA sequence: TGCGCCAGCAGCACCGGACAGGAGCAGTACCTC.

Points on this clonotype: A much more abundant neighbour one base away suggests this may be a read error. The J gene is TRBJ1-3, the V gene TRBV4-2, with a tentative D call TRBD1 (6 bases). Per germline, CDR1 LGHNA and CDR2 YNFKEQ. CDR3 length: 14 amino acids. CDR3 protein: CTSSPAGQGIPIYF. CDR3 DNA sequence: TGTACCAGCAGCCCGGCGGGACAAGGTATCCCCATATATTTT.

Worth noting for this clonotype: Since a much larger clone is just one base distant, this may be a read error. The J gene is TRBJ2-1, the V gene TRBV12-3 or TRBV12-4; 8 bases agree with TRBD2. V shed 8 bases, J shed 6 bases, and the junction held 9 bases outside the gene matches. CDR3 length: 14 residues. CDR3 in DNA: TGTGCCAGCGACCCGGGACTAGATCTCAATGAGCAGTTCTTC. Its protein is CASDPGLDLNEQFF.

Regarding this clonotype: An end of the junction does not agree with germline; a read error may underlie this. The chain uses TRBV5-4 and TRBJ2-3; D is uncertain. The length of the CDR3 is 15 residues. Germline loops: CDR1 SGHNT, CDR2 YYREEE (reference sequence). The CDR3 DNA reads TGTGTCAGCAGAAGGAATCAAGACGCGACAGATACGCAGTATTTT. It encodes CVSRRNQDATDTQYF.

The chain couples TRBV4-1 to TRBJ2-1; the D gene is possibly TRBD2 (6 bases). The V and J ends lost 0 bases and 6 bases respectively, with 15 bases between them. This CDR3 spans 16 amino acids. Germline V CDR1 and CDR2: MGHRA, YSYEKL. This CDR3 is CASSQEGLAVSNEQFF. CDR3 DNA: TGCGCCAGCAGCCAAGAAGGATTAGCGGTTAGCAATGAGCAGTTCTTC.

CDR3 DNA: TGTGCCATCAGTGATAAAGAGTTTTCCTCCTACGAGCAGTACTTC. Translating gives CAISDKEFSSYEQYF. The J gene is TRBJ2-7, the V gene TRBV10-3; D is ambiguous. Trimming left V 3 bases short and J 0 bases short, with 12 bases between. Germline assignment: CDR1 ENHRY and CDR2 SYGVKD. The CDR3 contains 15 residues.

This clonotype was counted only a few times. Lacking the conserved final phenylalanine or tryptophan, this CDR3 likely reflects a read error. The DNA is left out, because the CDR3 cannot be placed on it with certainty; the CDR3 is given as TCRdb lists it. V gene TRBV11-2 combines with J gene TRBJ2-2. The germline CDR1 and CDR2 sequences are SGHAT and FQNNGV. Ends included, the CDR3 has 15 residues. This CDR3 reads CASSSAPSNTGELLY.

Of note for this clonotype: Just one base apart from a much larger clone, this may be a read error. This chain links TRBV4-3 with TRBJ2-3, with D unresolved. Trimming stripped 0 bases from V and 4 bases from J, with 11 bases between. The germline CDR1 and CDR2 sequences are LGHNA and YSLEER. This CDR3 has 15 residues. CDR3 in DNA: TGCGCCAGCAGCCAAGATAGGGTAACATCAGATACGCAGTATTTT. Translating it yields CASSQDRVTSDTQYF.

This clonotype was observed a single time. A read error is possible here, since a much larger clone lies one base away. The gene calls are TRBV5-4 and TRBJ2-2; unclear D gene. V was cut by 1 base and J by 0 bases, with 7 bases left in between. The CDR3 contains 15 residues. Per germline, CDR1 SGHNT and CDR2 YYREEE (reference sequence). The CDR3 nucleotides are TGTGCCAGCAGCTTGACTATTCCGAACACCGGGGAGCTGTTTTTT. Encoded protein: CASSLTIPNTGELFF.

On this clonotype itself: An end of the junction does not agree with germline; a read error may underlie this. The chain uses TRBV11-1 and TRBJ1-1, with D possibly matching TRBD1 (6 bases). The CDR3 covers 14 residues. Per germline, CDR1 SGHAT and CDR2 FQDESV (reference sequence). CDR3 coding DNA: TGTGCCGGCAGCAAAGGACAGCCGGGGACTGAAGCTCTCTTT. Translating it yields CAGSKGQPGTEALF. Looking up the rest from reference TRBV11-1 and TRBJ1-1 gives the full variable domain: EAEVAQSPRYKITEKSQAVAFWCDPISGHATLYWYRQILGQGPELLVQFQDESVVDDSQLPKDRFSAERLKGVDSTLKIQPAELGDSAMYLCAGSKGQPGTEALFGQGTRLTVV.

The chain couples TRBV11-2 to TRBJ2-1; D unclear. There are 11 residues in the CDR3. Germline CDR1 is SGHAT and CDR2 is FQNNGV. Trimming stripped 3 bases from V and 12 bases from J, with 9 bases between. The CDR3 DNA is TGTGCCAGCAGCTTCGACCACGTGCAGTTCTTC. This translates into CASSFDHVQFF.